Presented here are 17 T cell receptor beta chains from one specimen sequenced in a study of T cells in Graves' hyperthyroidism and ophthalmopathy (dated by TCRdb to between 2018 and 2021). Libraries were made using multiplex PCR. Sequencing instrument: Illumina HiSeq 2000. TCR beta CDR3 regions were amplified from RNA transcripts. A first-round RT-PCR of the TCR CDR3 used the HTBI primer set with the Qiagen OneStep RT-PCR kit. The public reads were run again by TCRdb, first through fastp at Q25 and then through MiXCR, and only productive beta chains were kept. All rows with the same CDR3 protein become a single entry with the most common DNA and genes. This sample lists about 740,000 distinct CDR3 sequences; 11% to 15% were detected once. The ten largest make up more than 8.5% of the sample. Sequences were obtained from blood. These receptors were obtained from a woman between 18 and 29 years old with Graves' hyperthyroidism.

This clonotype was observed a handful of times. V is TRBV7-9 and J is TRBJ1-5; D is unclear. This CDR3 contains 14 residues. The ends were cut back, 5 bases at V and 0 bases at J, with 8 bases in the middle. The germline V gene encodes CDR1 SEHNR and CDR2 FQNEAQ (reference sequence). CDR3 nucleotides: TGTGCCAGCAGCCGGAGCAGTAGCAATCAGCCCCAGCATTTT. Translated, it gives CASSRSSSNQPQHF.

The sample holds a few counts of this clonotype. V is TRBV27 and J is TRBJ2-2; D is perhaps TRBD1 (5 bases). Germline V gene data show CDR1 as MNHEY and CDR2 as SMNVEV (reference sequence). V was trimmed by 1 base and J by 1 base, leaving 13 bases between them. The CDR3 runs to 17 residues. The CDR3 nucleotides are TGTGCCAGCAGTTTATTGGGTGGACATCGGAACACCGGGGAGCTGTTTTTT. Translated: CASSLLGGHRNTGELFF.

This clonotype was counted many times. The V call is TRBV5-1, the J call TRBJ2-3, with TRBD2 matching over 8 bases. Germline assignment: CDR1 SGHRS and CDR2 YFSETQ. Unmatched junction bases numbered 14, after V lost 1 base and J lost 1 base. This CDR3 is 19 amino acids long. CDR3 sequence (DNA): TGCGCCAGCAGCTTGATTCGTGAGACTAGCGCCCACGGCACAGATACGCAGTATTTT. Translation gives CASSLIRETSAHGTDTQYF.

The chain couples TRBV5-1 to TRBJ1-5, with 7 bases that match TRBD1. The length of the CDR3 is 15 residues. CDR1 and CDR2 from the germline V gene are SGHRS and YFSETQ. V was clipped by 2 bases and J by 7 bases; unmatched bases: 9. The CDR3 sequence: CASSFFDRAQQPQHF. The CDR3 nucleotides read TGCGCCAGCAGCTTTTTTGACAGGGCACAGCAGCCCCAGCATTTT. The whole variable domain, remainder taken from reference TRBV5-1 and TRBJ1-5, is KAGVTQTPRYLIKTRGQQVTLSCSPISGHRSVSWYQQTPGQGLQFLFEYFSETQRNKGNFPGRFSGRQFSNSRSEMNVSTLELGDSALYLCASSFFDRAQQPQHFGDGTRLSIL.

Many counts were recorded for this clonotype. V gene TRBV7-9 combines with J gene TRBJ2-1; D gene unclear. V was trimmed by 4 bases and J by 6 bases, leaving 7 bases between them. Germline loops: CDR1 SEHNR, CDR2 FQNEAQ (reference sequence). The CDR3 sequence is 12 residues long. The chain's CDR3 is CASSYGPNEQFF. The CDR3 DNA reads as TGTGCCAGCAGCTACGGGCCCAATGAGCAGTTCTTC.

This clonotype was observed at least ten times. The chain uses TRBV7-9 and TRBJ1-2; 9 nucleotides match TRBD1. V shed 5 bases and J 6 bases; nucleotides not matched to a gene: 4. The germline CDR1 and CDR2 sequences are SEHNR and FQNEAQ (reference sequence). CDR3 length: 13 amino acids. In nucleotides, the CDR3 is TGTGCCAGCAGCCATACAGGGGGCAATGGCTACACCTTC. Residues: CASSHTGGNGYTF.

Ten or more counts support this clonotype. The CDR3 DNA reads as TGTGCCAGCAGTGAAGAGGCGGGGGCGCCGAGCACTGAAGCTTTCTTT. Translating it yields CASSEEAGAPSTEAFF. The chain couples TRBV6-1 to TRBJ1-1, with a weak D call TRBD1 (6 bases). The V gene lost 1 base and the J gene lost 4 bases, with 16 bases spanning the gap. This CDR3 is built from 16 residues. Germline-derived CDR1 and CDR2 are MNHNS and SASEGT.

This clonotype was counted many times. The chain couples TRBV7-2 to TRBJ2-1; 10 nucleotides align to TRBD2. Trimming removed 6 bases from V and 10 bases from J; junction bases left unmatched: 24. The CDR3 is made up of 19 amino acids. Germline V CDR1 and CDR2: SGHTA, FQGNSA. The CDR3 sequence is CASSSQPGLATLSLREQFF. Written as DNA, the CDR3 is TGTGCCAGCAGTTCACAACCGGGACTAGCGACCTTATCGCTGAGGGAGCAGTTCTTC.

The V call is TRBV10-3, the J call TRBJ2-7; TRBD1 agrees at 9 bases. Per germline, CDR1 ENHRY and CDR2 SYGVKD. This CDR3 is built from 18 residues. V shed 0 bases, J shed 2 bases, and the junction held 11 bases outside the gene matches. CDR3 protein: CAISESTGGGGITYEQYF. The DNA of the CDR3 is TGTGCCATCAGTGAGTCGACAGGGGGGGGCGGAATAACCTACGAGCAGTACTTC.

The rearrangement uses TRBV5-1 and TRBJ2-7; D is ambiguous. Looked up from germline, CDR1 is SGHRS and CDR2 is YFSETQ. Trimming took off 0 bases at V and 2 bases at J, with 9 bases between the two ends. The CDR3 extends over 14 amino acids. The CDR3 region has the DNA TGCGCCAGCAGCTTGGCGAATGGCCCCTACGAGCAGTACTTC. Residues: CASSLANGPYEQYF.

The J gene is TRBJ1-6, the V gene TRBV25-1, with D hard to call. The CDR3 covers 15 residues. From germline, CDR1 is MGHDK and CDR2 SYGVNS. V lost 4 bases, J lost 13 bases, and 20 bases lay in between. CDR3 sequence reads: CASSASNYASIPLHF. CDR3 DNA: TGTGCCAGCAGTGCATCAAATTATGCTAGTATCCCCCTCCACTTT. The whole variable domain, filled in from reference TRBV25-1 and TRBJ1-6, reads EADIYQTPRYLVIGTGKKITLECSQTMGHDKMYWYQQDPGMELHLIHYSYGVNSTEKGDLSSESTVSRIRTEHFPLTLESARPSHTSQYLCASSASNYASIPLHFGNGTRLTVT.

This clonotype was recorded a few times. For the CDR3, the DNA is TGTGCCAGCAGCTTAAGACCGGGCTGGCCGTCCTACAATGAGCAGTTCTTC. Translated: CASSLRPGWPSYNEQFF. The chain couples TRBV11-2 to TRBJ2-1, with no clear D. This CDR3 spans 17 amino acids. The germline CDR1 and CDR2 sequences are SGHAT and FQNNGV. V was pared by 2 bases and J by 1 base, with 15 bases between.

V gene TRBV20-1 combines with J gene TRBJ1-5, with no clear D. This CDR3 is 9 amino acids long. Germline assignment: CDR1 DFQATT and CDR2 SNEGSKA (reference sequence). Deletions cut 4 bases from V and 7 bases from J, with 2 bases between. This chain's CDR3 is CSANQPQHF. The CDR3 bases are TGCAGTGCTAACCAGCCCCAGCATTTT.

This clonotype was counted at least ten times. The chain uses TRBV11-3 and TRBJ2-1; a possible D gene is TRBD1 (7 bases). The V and J ends lost 7 bases and 7 bases respectively, with 17 bases between them. The germline CDR1 and CDR2 sequences are SGHNT and YENEEA. This CDR3 region has 14 residues. The CDR3 sequence is CASTLGRGRNEQFF. Here the CDR3 DNA reads TGTGCCAGCACCCTAGGCAGGGGGAGGAATGAGCAGTTCTTC.

As to this clonotype: The junction differs from germline at one of its ends, possibly a read error. The chain employs TRBV6-5 and TRBJ2-3, with D unresolved. CDR3 size: 13 residues. Germline values: CDR1 MNHEY, CDR2 SVGAGI. CDR3 loop: CTSSYDLTDTQYF. The CDR3 nucleotides are TGTACCAGCAGTTACGACCTCACAGATACGCAGTATTTT.

The chain uses TRBV12-3 or TRBV12-4 and TRBJ1-1; D may be TRBD1 (5 bases). Trimming left V 6 bases short and J 10 bases short, with 15 bases between. The CDR3 spans 12 residues. The CDR3 region is CASSSDNQGAFF. The CDR3 coding sequence is TGTGCCAGCAGCTCGGACAACCAGGGAGCTTTCTTT.

There are many counts of this clonotype. The rearrangement joins TRBV7-2 to TRBJ2-1; D is possibly TRBD1 (5 bases). Trimming took off 0 bases at V and 4 bases at J, with 16 bases between the two ends. The CDR3 totals 17 residues. Germline loops: CDR1 SGHTA, CDR2 FQGNSA. The CDR3, as DNA: TGTGCCAGCAGCTTAGCGGTGTGGGGCTACCGATACAATGAGCAGTTCTTC. Translated: CASSLAVWGYRYNEQFF.